This TCR beta chain comes out of a study of blood T cell repertoires in COVID-19. On the study more broadly: The United States, Italy and Spain supplied acute and convalescent COVID-19 samples. PBMCs, B-cell-depleted T cells, or T cells provided the cDNA or gDNA that made up the material.

The V gene end was trimmed by 0 bases and the J gene end by 6 bases; junction bases not matched to a gene: 6. Germline loops: CDR1 SGHRS, CDR2 YFSETQ. The CDR3 is 14 residues long. In the source study's methods: Cell counts per sample came from amplifying reference gene primers. Assay used: immunoSEQ multiplex PCR; TCRdb lists only in-frame clones, some missing. That table furnishes V, J and clone size, whereas the DNA furnished D and trimming. Here the sample spans tens of thousands of clones, 75% to 85% being singletons. This clone was picked up one time. The J gene is TRBJ2-7, the V gene TRBV5-1; 7 nucleotides agree with TRBD1. The sequence was obtained from a woman at least 80 years old with acute or convalescent COVID-19. Input material: peripheral blood. The chain's CDR3 is CASSLDIDRAEQYF. As DNA, the CDR3 is TGCGCCAGCAGCTTGGACATCGACAGGGCCGAGCAGTACTTC. Full variable domain (remainder filled in from reference TRBV5-1 and TRBJ2-7): KAGVTQTPRYLIKTRGQQVTLSCSPISGHRSVSWYQQTPGQGLQFLFEYFSETQRNKGNFPGRFSGRQFSNSRSEMNVSTLELGDSALYLCASSLDIDRAEQYFGPGTRLTVT.